This TCR beta chain was retrieved from a study of somatic mutations in cytotoxic T cells in rheumatoid arthritis. Study-level background: Several of the V beta antibody-stained T-cell populations were flow-sorted at nearly 100% purity; V beta1+ cells were among them and were sequenced for TCRB.

With regard to this clone: The antigen remains undetermined.

Positive magnetic bead selection isolated CD4+ and CD8+ cells, and flow cytometry checked purity. Study results and caveats: No multiple-comparison adjustment was applied to the slight TRBV07 underrepresentation in rheumatoid arthritis patients. There were about an eighth of the roughly 60 patients in whom the largest CD8+ clone exceeded 20% of CD8+ cells.

CDR1 GTSNPN and CDR2 SVGIG come from the germline V gene (reference sequence). The CDR3 extends over 15 amino acids. V was clipped by 5 bases and J by 0 bases; unmatched bases: 5. Method: immunoSEQ multiplex PCR; TCRdb's copy keeps in-frame clones and lacks some. The table includes some 8,700 clones, about 71% detected once. The sequenced material came from CD8+ T cells sorted from blood. This receptor was taken from a woman in her forties or fifties in good health. This sequence joins TRBV30 and TRBJ2-3; TRBD2 agrees at 10 bases. In DNA form, the CDR3 reads TGTGCCTGGGCCCCACTAGCGGGAAGCACAGATACGCAGTATTTT. Translating gives CAWAPLAGSTDTQYF. Complete variable domain (other parts from reference TRBV30 and TRBJ2-3): SQTIHQWPATLVQPVGSPLSLECTVEGTSNPNLYWYRQAAGRGLQLLFYSVGIGQISSEVPQNLSASRPQDRQFILSSKKLLLSDSGFYLCAWAPLAGSTDTQYFGPGTRLTVL.